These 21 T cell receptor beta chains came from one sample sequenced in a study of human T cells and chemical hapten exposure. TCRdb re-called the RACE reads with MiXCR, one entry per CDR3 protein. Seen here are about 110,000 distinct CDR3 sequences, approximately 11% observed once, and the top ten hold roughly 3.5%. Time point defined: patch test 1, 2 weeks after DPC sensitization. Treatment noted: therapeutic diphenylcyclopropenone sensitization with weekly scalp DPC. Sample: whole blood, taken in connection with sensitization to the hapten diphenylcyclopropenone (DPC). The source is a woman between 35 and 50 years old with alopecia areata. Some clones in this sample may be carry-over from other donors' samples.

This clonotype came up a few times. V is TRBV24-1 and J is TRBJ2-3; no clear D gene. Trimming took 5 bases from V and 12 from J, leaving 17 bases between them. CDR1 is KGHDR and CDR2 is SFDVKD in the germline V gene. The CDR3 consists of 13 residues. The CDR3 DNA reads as TGTGCCACCAGTGGTCAGGTCCCCGGATTTCAGTATTTT. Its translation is CATSGQVPGFQYF.

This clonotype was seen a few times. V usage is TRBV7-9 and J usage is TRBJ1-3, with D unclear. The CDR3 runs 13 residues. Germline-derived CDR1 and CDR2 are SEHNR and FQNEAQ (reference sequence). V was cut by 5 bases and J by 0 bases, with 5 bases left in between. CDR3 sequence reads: CASSSGSGNTIYF. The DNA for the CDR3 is TGTGCCAGCAGCAGCGGCTCTGGAAACACCATATATTTT.

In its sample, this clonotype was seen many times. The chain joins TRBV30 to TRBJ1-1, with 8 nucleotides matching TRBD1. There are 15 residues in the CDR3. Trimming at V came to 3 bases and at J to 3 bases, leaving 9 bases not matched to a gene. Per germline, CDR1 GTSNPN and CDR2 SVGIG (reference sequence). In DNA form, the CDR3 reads TGTGCCTGGAGCCCACGGACAGGGAGCTACACTGAAGCTTTCTTT. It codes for CAWSPRTGSYTEAFF.

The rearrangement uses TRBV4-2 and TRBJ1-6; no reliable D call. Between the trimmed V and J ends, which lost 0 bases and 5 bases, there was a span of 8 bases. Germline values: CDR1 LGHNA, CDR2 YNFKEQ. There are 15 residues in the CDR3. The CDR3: CASSQDGLHNSPLHF. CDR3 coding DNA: TGTGCCAGCAGCCAAGATGGTCTTCATAATTCACCCCTCCACTTT.

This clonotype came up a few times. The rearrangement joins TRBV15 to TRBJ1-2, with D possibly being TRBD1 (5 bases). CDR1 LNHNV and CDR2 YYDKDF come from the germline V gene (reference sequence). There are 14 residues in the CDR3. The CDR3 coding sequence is TGTGCAGCAACAAGGGACCCGGGGCACTATGGCTACACCTTC. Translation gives CAATRDPGHYGYTF. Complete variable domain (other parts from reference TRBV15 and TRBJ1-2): DAMVIQNPRYQVTQFGKPVTLSCSQTLNHNVMYWYQQKSSQAPKLLFHYYDKDFNNEADTPDNFQSRRPNTSFCFLDIRSPGLGDTAMYLCAATRDPGHYGYTFGSGTRLTVV.

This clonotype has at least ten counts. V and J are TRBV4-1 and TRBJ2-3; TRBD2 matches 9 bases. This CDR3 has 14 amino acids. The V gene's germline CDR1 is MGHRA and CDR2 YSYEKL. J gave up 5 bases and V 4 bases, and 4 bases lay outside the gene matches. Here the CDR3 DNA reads TGCGCCAGCAGCCCCGCGGGAGGGGGAGATACGCAGTATTTT. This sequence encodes CASSPAGGGDTQYF.

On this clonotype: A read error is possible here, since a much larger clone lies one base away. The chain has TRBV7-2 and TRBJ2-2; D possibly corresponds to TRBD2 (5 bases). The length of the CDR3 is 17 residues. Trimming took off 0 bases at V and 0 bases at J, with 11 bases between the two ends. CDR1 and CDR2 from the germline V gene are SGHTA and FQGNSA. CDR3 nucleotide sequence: TGTGCCAGCAGCTTAGCGATAGCGAGCCCGAACACCGGGGAGCTGTTTTTT. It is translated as CASSLAIASPNTGELFF.

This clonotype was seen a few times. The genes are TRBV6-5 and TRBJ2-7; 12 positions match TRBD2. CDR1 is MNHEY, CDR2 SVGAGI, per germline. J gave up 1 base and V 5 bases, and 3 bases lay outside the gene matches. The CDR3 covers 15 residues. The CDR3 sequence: CASSQTSGGSYEQYF. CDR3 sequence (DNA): TGTGCCAGCAGTCAAACTAGCGGGGGGTCCTACGAGCAGTACTTC.

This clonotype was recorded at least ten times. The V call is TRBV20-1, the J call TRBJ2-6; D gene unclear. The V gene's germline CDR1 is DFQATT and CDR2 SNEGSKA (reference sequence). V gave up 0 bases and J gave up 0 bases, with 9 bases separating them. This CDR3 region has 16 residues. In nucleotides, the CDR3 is TGCAGTGCTAGAGATCAGCAGGTCTCTGGGGCCAACGTCCTGACTTTC. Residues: CSARDQQVSGANVLTF.

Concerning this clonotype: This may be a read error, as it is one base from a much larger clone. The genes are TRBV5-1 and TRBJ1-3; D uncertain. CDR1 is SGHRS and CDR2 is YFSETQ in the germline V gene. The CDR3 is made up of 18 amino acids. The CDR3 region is CASRLDRDPTISGNTIYF. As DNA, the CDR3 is TGCGCCAGCCGCTTGGATCGGGATCCCACAATCTCTGGAAACACCATATATTTT.

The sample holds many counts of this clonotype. The chain's CDR3 is CASSHRDEQFF. CDR3 coding DNA: TGTGCCAGCAGCCACAGGGATGAGCAGTTCTTC. The chain carries TRBV11-3 and TRBJ2-1; weak D call: TRBD1 (6 bases). Germline CDR1 reads SGHNT; CDR2 reads YENEEA. This CDR3 comprises 11 residues. V lost 5 bases and J 8 bases, leaving 7 bases between the germline ends.

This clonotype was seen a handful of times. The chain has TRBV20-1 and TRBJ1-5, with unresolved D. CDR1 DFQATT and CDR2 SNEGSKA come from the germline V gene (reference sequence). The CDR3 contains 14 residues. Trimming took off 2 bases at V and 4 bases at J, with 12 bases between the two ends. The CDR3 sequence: CSARIGGGNQPQHF. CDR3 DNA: TGCAGTGCTAGAATAGGAGGCGGTAATCAGCCCCAGCATTTT.

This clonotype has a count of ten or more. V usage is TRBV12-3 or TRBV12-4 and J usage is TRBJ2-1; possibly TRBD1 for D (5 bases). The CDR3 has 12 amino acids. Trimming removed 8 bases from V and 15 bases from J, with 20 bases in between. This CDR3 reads CASAPRGVNRFF. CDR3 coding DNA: TGTGCCAGCGCGCCTAGGGGTGTCAATAGGTTCTTC.

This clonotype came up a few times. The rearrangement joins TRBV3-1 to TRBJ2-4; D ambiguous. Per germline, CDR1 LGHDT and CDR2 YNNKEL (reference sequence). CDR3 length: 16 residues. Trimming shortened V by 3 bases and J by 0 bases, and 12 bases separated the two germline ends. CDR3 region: CASSQGEPVAKNIQYF. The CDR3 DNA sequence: TGTGCCAGCAGCCAGGGCGAGCCAGTAGCCAAAAACATTCAGTACTTC.

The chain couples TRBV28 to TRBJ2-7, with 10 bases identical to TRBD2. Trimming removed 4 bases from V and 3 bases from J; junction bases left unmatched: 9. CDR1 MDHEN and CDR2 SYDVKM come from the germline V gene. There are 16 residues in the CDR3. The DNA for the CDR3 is TGTGCCAGCAGTTCCCCTCGGTCTAGCGGGAGCTACGAGCAGTACTTC. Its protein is CASSSPRSSGSYEQYF.

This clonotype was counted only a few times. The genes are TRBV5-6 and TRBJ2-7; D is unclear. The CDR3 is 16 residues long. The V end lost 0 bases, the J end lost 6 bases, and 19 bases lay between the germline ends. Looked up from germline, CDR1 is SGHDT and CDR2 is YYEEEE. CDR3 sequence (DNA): TGTGCCAGCAGCTTGGCCTTCCCGGCCTATCCCGTCGAGCAGTACTTC. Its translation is CASSLAFPAYPVEQYF.

The CDR3 nucleotides are TGTGCCAGCAGTTACTCGAGGAGCTACAATGAGCAGTTCTTC. Translation gives CASSYSRSYNEQFF. The rearrangement joins TRBV6-5 to TRBJ2-1; D remains unclear. The germline V and J ends were trimmed by 0 bases and 3 bases, with 6 bases remaining between them. CDR3 size: 14 residues. Germline V gene data show CDR1 as MNHEY and CDR2 as SVGAGI.

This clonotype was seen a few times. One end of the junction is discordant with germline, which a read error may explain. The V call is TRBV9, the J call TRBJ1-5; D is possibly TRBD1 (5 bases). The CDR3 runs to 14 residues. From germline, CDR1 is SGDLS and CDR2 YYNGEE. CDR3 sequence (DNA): TGTGCCAGCAGCGGGGGACCCGCGGGTCAGCCCCGGCATTTT. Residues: CASSGGPAGQPRHF.

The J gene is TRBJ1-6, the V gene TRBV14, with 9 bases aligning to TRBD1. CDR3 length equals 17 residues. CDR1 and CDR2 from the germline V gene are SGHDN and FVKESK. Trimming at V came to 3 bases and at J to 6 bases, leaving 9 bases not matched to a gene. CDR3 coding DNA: TGTGCCAGCAGCCAGATCGGACAGGGGAGATCTAATTCACCCCTCCACTTT. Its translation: CASSQIGQGRSNSPLHF.

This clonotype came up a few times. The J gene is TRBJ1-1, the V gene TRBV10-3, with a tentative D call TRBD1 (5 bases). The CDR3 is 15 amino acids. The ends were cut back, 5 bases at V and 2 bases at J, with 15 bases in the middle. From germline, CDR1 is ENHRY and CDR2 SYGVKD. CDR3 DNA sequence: TGTGCCATCAGTCCGGCAGGGAGAGATAACACTGAAGCTTTCTTT. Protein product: CAISPAGRDNTEAFF.

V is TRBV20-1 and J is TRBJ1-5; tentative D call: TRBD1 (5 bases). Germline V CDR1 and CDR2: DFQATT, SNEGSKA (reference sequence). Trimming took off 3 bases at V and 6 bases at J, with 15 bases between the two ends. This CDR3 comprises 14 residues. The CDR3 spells CSARAGGAIQPQHF. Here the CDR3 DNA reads TGCAGTGCTAGGGCGGGAGGGGCGATTCAGCCCCAGCATTTT.